This T cell receptor (beta chain) comes out of a study of cytomegalovirus exposure and HLA in healthy donors. This PCR relied on a set of 60 Vbeta primers and 13 Jbeta primers. TCRdb keeps only in-frame clones here, not all; method: immunoSEQ multiplex PCR. Altogether approximately 200,000 clones are present, 79% being singletons, with the ten largest covering over 1.5%. Study-wide results and caveats: CMV serostatus alone was available as immune exposure information.

Regarding this clone: As yet, its antigen is unknown.

With 0 bases removed from V and 0 bases from J, the gap between germline ends came to 10 bases. This CDR3 contains 16 residues. Germline-derived CDR1 and CDR2 are LGHNA and YSLEER. The chain couples TRBV4-3 to TRBJ2-3; the D gene is possibly TRBD1 (6 bases). The sequencing input was PBMCs. This TCR derives from a girl between 5 and 17 years old in good health and CMV-seropositive. Here the CDR3 DNA reads TGCGCCAGCAGCCAAGAGACAGGTCTTAGCACAGATACGCAGTATTTT. Translated: CASSQETGLSTDTQYF.